This T cell receptor (beta chain) was documented in a study of cytomegalovirus exposure and HLA in healthy donors. The wider study: Most donors, just over 80% of 350 to 450 genotyped, fell in the Caucasian-associated ancestry cluster.

Overall study results and limits: Later examination showed HLA-associated TCR beta chains had greater clonal expansion than equally common others. The CMV antigen specificity of three CMV-associated chains was confirmed through in vitro analysis. Analyses of presence/absence relied on an assumption of roughly uniform sequencing depth across donors.

Germline V lookup: CDR1 MNHEY, CDR2 SMNVEV (reference sequence). V shed 3 bases, J shed 4 bases, and the junction held 3 bases outside the gene matches. The CDR3 spans 14 residues. Points on this clone: Antigen: not known.

The PCR was carried out with 60 Vbeta primers and 13 Jbeta primers. Method: immunoSEQ multiplex PCR; TCRdb's copy keeps in-frame clones and lacks some. The sample lists over 150,000 clones, roughly 80% occurring once. V is TRBV27 and J is TRBJ1-1, with TRBD1 identical over 9 bases. Sequencing used PBMCs. This clonotype was obtained from a man younger than 40 in good health and CMV-seropositive. CDR3 region: CASSFRQGGTEAFF. DNA for the CDR3: TGTGCCAGCAGTTTCCGACAGGGGGGCACTGAAGCTTTCTTT.